Following are 9 T cell receptor beta chains from one sample sequenced in a study of regulatory T cells in long-lasting Graves disease (dated by TCRdb to 2020 to 2023). Library construction relied on multiplex PCR. Sequencing relied on an Illumina HiSeq 4000. To build TCR beta libraries, CDR3 regions were amplified by Arm-PCR using iRepertoire HTBI primers. Starting from the raw public reads, TCRdb applied fastp trimming at Q25, assembled clones with MiXCR and retained in-frame beta chains. For every CDR3 protein sequence, its rows merge into one entry that carries the most common genes and DNA. For this sample there are about 620,000 distinct CDR3 sequences; approximately 15% appear just once. Roughly 18% of the sample comes from the top ten. Sample time point, as interpreted from the label and publication: newly diagnosed GD, antithyroid drugs for less than 3 months. For both TCR sequencing and RNA sequencing, RNA was extracted from PBMCs using TRIzol.

Separately, the same data were catalogued under a study of T cells in Graves' hyperthyroidism and ophthalmopathy.

The source material was peripheral blood mononuclear cells (PBMCs), sampled at new diagnosis, from a patient treated with antithyroid drugs. These receptors were collected from a woman aged 25-40 years with Graves disease. Donor details come from another sample of the same person, matched by shared clones.

V usage is TRBV18 and J usage is TRBJ2-1; D may be TRBD1 (7 bases). CDR1 is KGHSH and CDR2 is LQKENI in the germline V gene. This CDR3 region has 14 residues. The V end lost 3 bases, the J end lost 7 bases, and 13 bases lay between the germline ends. CDR3 residues: CASSPKTGTNEQFF. The CDR3 region has the DNA TGTGCCAGCTCACCCAAGACAGGGACTAATGAGCAGTTCTTC.

There are a few counts of this clonotype. This chain uses TRBV10-3 with TRBJ2-5; D is undetermined. CDR3 length: 16 amino acids. CDR1 and CDR2 from the germline V gene are ENHRY and SYGVKD. V dropped 0 bases and J dropped 3 bases, with 14 bases sitting between them. CDR3 amino acids: CAISESIGLGKETQYF. The CDR3 region has the DNA TGTGCCATCAGTGAGTCGATAGGCCTGGGGAAAGAGACCCAGTACTTC.

This clonotype was counted between two and nine times. The chain couples TRBV3-1 to TRBJ2-7, with 10 positions matching TRBD2. Germline loops: CDR1 LGHDT, CDR2 YNNKEL (reference sequence). The CDR3 extends over 15 amino acids. J lost 6 bases, V lost 5 bases, and 10 bases had no gene match. CDR3: CASSATLAGVGEQYF. CDR3 coding DNA: TGTGCCAGCAGCGCCACCCTAGCGGGAGTCGGCGAGCAGTACTTC.

V and J are TRBV24-1 and TRBJ2-1; TRBD2 aligns across 12 bases. Per the germline V gene, CDR1 is KGHDR and CDR2 is SFDVKD. The CDR3 consists of 17 residues. The trim removed 5 bases at V and 9 bases at J, leaving 13 bases unmatched. The CDR3 region is CATSALKTSGSKGEQFF. Written as DNA, the CDR3 is TGTGCCACCAGTGCCCTAAAGACTAGCGGGAGCAAGGGTGAGCAGTTCTTC.

There are many counts of this clonotype. The CDR3 DNA follows: TGTGCCAGCAGTTTTTCGAAGGCGGCCTACGAGCAGTACTTC. The encoded protein is CASSFSKAAYEQYF. The chain joins TRBV27 to TRBJ2-7; unclear D gene. In germline, CDR1 is MNHEY, CDR2 SMNVEV (reference sequence). Trimming removed 3 bases at V and 2 bases at J, with 11 bases between. The CDR3 contains 14 residues.

This clonotype has a count of ten or more. The CDR3 region has the DNA TGTGCCAGCAGTGAGCTCGGGACATCCTCCTACGAGCAGTACTTC. Protein: CASSELGTSSYEQYF. The chain joins TRBV6-1 to TRBJ2-7, with D tentatively TRBD1 (6 bases). The CDR3 covers 15 residues. V lost 3 bases and J 0 bases, leaving 12 bases between the germline ends. Germline V CDR1 and CDR2: MNHNS, SASEGT.

This clonotype was seen at least ten times. V usage is TRBV28 and J usage is TRBJ2-5; D is perhaps TRBD1 (5 bases). CDR1 is MDHEN, CDR2 SYDVKM, per germline. Trimming shortened V by 7 bases and J by 2 bases, and 17 bases separated the two germline ends. The CDR3 contains 15 residues. The CDR3 loop is CASTPRAGWQETQYF. CDR3 nucleotide sequence: TGTGCCAGCACCCCCCGGGCAGGGTGGCAAGAGACCCAGTACTTC.

The sample holds many counts of this clonotype. The rearrangement joins TRBV27 to TRBJ1-1, with 7 bases aligning to TRBD1. The CDR3 totals 16 residues. V lost 7 bases and J lost 0; bases outside the gene matches: 11. The V gene's germline CDR1 is MNHEY and CDR2 SMNVEV (reference sequence). This CDR3 is CASILSFGTVNTEAFF. CDR3 in DNA: TGTGCCAGCATTTTGTCATTCGGGACAGTGAACACTGAAGCTTTCTTT.

This clonotype came up many times. The chain combines TRBV20-1 with TRBJ1-1; the D is unclear. The length of the CDR3 is 12 residues. Germline V lookup: CDR1 DFQATT, CDR2 SNEGSKA (reference sequence). With 0 bases removed from V and 10 bases from J, the gap between germline ends came to 12 bases. The CDR3 sequence is CSAREIGNGAFF. The DNA of the CDR3 is TGCAGTGCTAGAGAGATAGGGAATGGAGCTTTCTTT.